The rows below give T cell receptor beta chains drawn from one sample of a study of PD-L1 blockade in urothelial cancer. Measured with immunoSEQ multiplex PCR; TCRdb has only the in-frame clones, and not every one. Of roughly 87,000 clones in the sample, approximately 86% are singletons; the top ten hold 4.5% to 7%. Sequenced here: PBMCs, sampled around atezolizumab (anti-PD-L1) treatment. These receptors were collected from a woman aged 70-85 years with urothelial cancer. Both conserved end residues are part of each CDR3. D genes are given only for firm matches. Clone sizes are given selectively: once, few, many, or a class where the clone is expanded.

d_gene,abundance,v_gene,j_gene,CDR3nt,CDR3aa
NA,NA,TRBV4-3,TRBJ2-2,TGCGCCAGCAGCCTAGCGATGAACACCGGGGAGCTGTTTTTT,CASSLAMNTGELFF
NA,NA,TRBV5-1,TRBJ2-1,TGCGCCAGCAGCTTGGGTTCCAGGAATGAGCAGTTCTTC,CASSLGSRNEQFF
TRBD2,NA,TRBV7-2,TRBJ2-5,TGTGCCAGCAGCTTAGCGGGACTAGCGGGAGGAGAGACCCAGTACTTC,CASSLAGLAGGETQYF
NA,NA,TRBV10-1,TRBJ2-1,TGCGCCAGCTTCGTGATTAGAAGCCGCTCCTACAATGAGCAGTTCTTC,CASFVIRSRSYNEQFF
TRBD2,few,TRBV10-1,TRBJ2-1,TGCGCCAGCAGGGATGGGGCTAGCGGGAGTAGGCAGTTCTTC,CASRDGASGSRQFF
TRBD2,NA,TRBV6-1,TRBJ2-5,TGTGCCAGCAGTTGGGGGGGGGAAGAGACCCAGTACTTC,CASSWGGEETQYF
TRBD1,NA,TRBV18,TRBJ2-1,TGTGCCAGCTCACCACGCCCAGGACAGGGTGTCAATGAGCAGTTCTTC,CASSPRPGQGVNEQFF
NA,NA,TRBV7-2,TRBJ1-1,TGTGCCAGCAGCCTCCAATTCAGGGTCACTGAAGCTTTCTTT,CASSLQFRVTEAFF
NA,once,TRBV19,TRBJ2-6,TGTGCCAGTAGTATCGTTTGGAGCTCTGGGGCCAACGTCCTGACTTTC,CASSIVWSSGANVLTF
TRBD2,NA,TRBV6-5,TRBJ2-2,TGTGCCAGCAGTCCCCGACTAGCAACCGGGGAGCTGTTTTTT,CASSPRLATGELFF
NA,NA,TRBV18,TRBJ2-1,TGTGCCAGCTCACCCGGAGACCAAAGGTACAATGAGCAGTTCTTC,CASSPGDQRYNEQFF
NA,NA,TRBV4-1,TRBJ1-1,TGCGCCAGCAGCCAAGAGCCGGGATTCACTGAAGCTTTCTTT,CASSQEPGFTEAFF
NA,once,TRBV28,TRBJ2-6,TGTGCCAGCAGCCCCCGACAGGCCAACTCTGGGGCCAACGTCCTGACTTTC,CASSPRQANSGANVLTF
NA,NA,TRBV7-8,TRBJ1-1,TGTGCCAGCAGCTTAGGTCAGGTCCTACGACTGAACACTGAAGCTTTCTTT,CASSLGQVLRLNTEAFF
NA,NA,TRBV30,TRBJ1-1,TGTGCCTGGAGCCGCAGTGTTGTTACTGAAGCTTTCTTT,CAWSRSVVTEAFF